The 9 T cell receptor beta chains below come from one sample, sequenced in a study of blood T cell repertoires in COVID-19 (dated by TCRdb to the early 2020s). Library prep was done by the immunoSEQ multiplex PCR assay. TCRdb retrieved this table from immuneACCESS and kept in-frame rearrangements only. Not all clones are present; in checked studies, unresolved V genes account for under half, and no reason is known for the remainder. This sample gives 180,000 or so clones in total; 84% of them show up just once. The ten largest clonotypes hold 14% of the sample. The sample consisted of peripheral blood. Receptor source: a woman between 65 and 79 years old with COVID-19, enrolled during active disease.

The V call is TRBV18, the J call TRBJ1-3; a weak D match, TRBD1 (6 bases). CDR3 length: 17 residues. The V and J ends lost 2 bases and 2 bases respectively, with 16 bases between them. The V gene's germline CDR1 is KGHSH and CDR2 LQKENI. The CDR3 DNA is TGTGCCAGCTCACCATACTTCGAGGGGACAACTGGAAACACCATATATTTT. Amino acid sequence: CASSPYFEGTTGNTIYF.

The V and J genes are TRBV7-8 and TRBJ1-4; D may be TRBD1 (5 bases). The CDR3 is 17 residues long. Trimming left V 2 bases short and J 5 bases short, with 18 bases between. The germline gives CDR1 SGHVS, CDR2 FQNEAQ. The CDR3 protein is CASSLSGSGGINEKLFF. In nucleotides, the CDR3 is TGTGCCAGCAGCTTATCCGGTTCGGGGGGTATAAATGAAAAACTGTTTTTT.

The gene calls are TRBV5-1 and TRBJ1-6; 8 bases are a match to TRBD1. Losses at the gene ends were 5 bases for V and 0 bases for J; bases not matched to a gene: 4. In germline, CDR1 is SGHRS, CDR2 YFSETQ. This CDR3 has 16 residues. In DNA form, the CDR3 reads TGCGCCAGCAGGCCTCAGGGGGCCTCCTATAATTCACCCCTCCACTTT. This translates into CASRPQGASYNSPLHF. The variable domain in full, completed from reference TRBV5-1 and TRBJ1-6, reads KAGVTQTPRYLIKTRGQQVTLSCSPISGHRSVSWYQQTPGQGLQFLFEYFSETQRNKGNFPGRFSGRQFSNSRSEMNVSTLELGDSALYLCASRPQGASYNSPLHFGNGTRLTVT.

The chain combines TRBV10-3 with TRBJ2-7; D might be TRBD2 (5 bases). This CDR3 contains 13 residues. V gave up 2 bases and J gave up 3 bases, with 8 bases separating them. Germline V gene lookup returns CDR1 ENHRY and CDR2 SYGVKD. CDR3: CAISEEGNYEQYF. CDR3 DNA: TGTGCCATCAGTGAGGAGGGAAACTACGAGCAGTACTTC.

V and J are TRBV28 and TRBJ2-7, with 12 bases that match TRBD2. The CDR3 totals 14 residues. V was pared by 8 bases and J by 5 bases, with 7 bases of the junction left unmatched. Germline lookup yields CDR1 MDHEN and CDR2 SYDVKM. CDR3 coding DNA: TGTGCCAGCGGGATGACTAGCGGGAGCCACGAGCAGTACTTC. Its protein product is CASGMTSGSHEQYF.

The chain combines TRBV15 with TRBJ1-1; TRBD1 matches 9 bases. V dropped 7 bases and J dropped 1; count of bases not matched to a gene: 4. The CDR3 spans 14 residues. Germline lookup yields CDR1 LNHNV and CDR2 YYDKDF (reference sequence). The CDR3 here is CATTWDRANTEAFF. The CDR3, as DNA: TGTGCCACCACGTGGGACAGGGCGAACACTGAAGCTTTCTTT.

The chain has TRBV10-2 and TRBJ2-3; D is unresolved. Germline V gene data show CDR1 as WSHSY and CDR2 as SAAADI. The V gene lost 10 bases and the J gene lost 1 base, with 15 bases spanning the gap. This CDR3 is built from 14 residues. The CDR3 DNA sequence: TGCGCCACCCTACAGAATACCCGCACAGATACGCAGTATTTT. Translating it yields CATLQNTRTDTQYF.

V is TRBV5-6 and J is TRBJ1-3; D ambiguous. The CDR3 consists of 14 residues. Trimming took off 0 bases at V and 2 bases at J, with 6 bases between the two ends. CDR1 and CDR2 from the germline V gene are SGHDT and YYEEEE. The CDR3 region is CASSLAQAGNTIYF. The CDR3 DNA sequence: TGTGCCAGCAGCTTGGCACAAGCTGGAAACACCATATATTTT.

V gene TRBV5-1 combines with J gene TRBJ2-5; a possible D gene is TRBD1 (6 bases). Deletions cut 6 bases from V and 4 bases from J, with 13 bases between. The CDR3 sequence is 13 residues long. Germline lookup yields CDR1 SGHRS and CDR2 YFSETQ. CDR3 nucleotide sequence: TGCGCCAGCAACTACCAGGGGAGAGAGACCCAGTACTTC. Its translation is CASNYQGRETQYF.